This TCR beta chain was sequenced in a study of breast tumors, draining lymph nodes, adjacent tissues. In its sample, this clonotype was seen once. The V segment lost 2 bases and the J segment 6 bases; nucleotides outside the gene matches: 6. Per germline, CDR1 SGHTA and CDR2 FQGNSA. The CDR3 is 17 amino acids. Samples came from axillary lymph nodes draining the breast cancer. One entry per CDR3 protein results from TCRdb running MiXCR on the multiplex PCR reads. The data contain some 170,000 distinct CDR3 sequences, 30% to 35% of them singletons. This sequence originates from a female donor with breast cancer. Some clones in this sample may be carry-over from other donors' samples. Sequenced input: axillary lymph node tissue. This chain joins TRBV7-2 and TRBJ2-3; TRBD2 matches 15 bases. This chain's CDR3 is CASSLKGLAGGPDTQYF. The DNA for the CDR3 is TGTGCCAGCAGCTTAAAGGGACTAGCGGGAGGCCCGGATACGCAGTATTTT.